This section outlines one T cell receptor beta chain sequence together with its context. These data originate in a study of blood T cell repertoires in COVID-19. Overall study: Some COVID-19 samples were acute and others convalescent; all came from the United States, Italy and Spain. T cells, B-cell-depleted T cells, or PBMCs provided the cDNA or gDNA that served as material.

The junction had 7 bases not matched to a gene; V was cut back by 5 bases and J by 1 base. CDR1 is LNHDA and CDR2 is SQIVND in the germline V gene (reference sequence). This CDR3 spans 15 amino acids. Per the study methods: Reference gene primer amplification yielded estimated nucleated cell counts. Assay: immunoSEQ multiplex PCR; the TCRdb copy retains only in-frame clones and omits some. V, J and clone size are those of that table, while D and trimming were read from the DNA. The table has roughly 39,000 clones, 94% seen once; the top ten hold around 4%. The specimen sequenced was peripheral blood. The chain couples TRBV19 to TRBJ2-7; 8 nucleotides agree with TRBD1. This clonotype was obtained from a human donor with active COVID-19. The donor label of this sample is uncertain. The CDR3 region has the DNA TGTGCCAGTAGTTCCCGGGACAGGCAATCCTACGAGCAGTACTTC. It translates to CASSSRDRQSYEQYF.